Listed below are T cell receptor beta chains from one sample, sequenced in a study of tumor-infiltrating lymphocytes in primary liver carcinoma. One entry per CDR3 protein, called by TCRdb with MiXCR from the multiplex PCR reads. The sample includes 100,000 to 150,000 distinct CDR3 sequences, around 60% seen only once; the top ten take approximately 8.9%. Sequenced material: liver tumor tissue from sampling region 3. These receptors were obtained from a woman in her sixties or seventies with primary liver carcinoma and hepatitis B virus infection. CDR3s include the opening cysteine and the closing phenylalanine or tryptophan.

V	J	CDR3
TRBV11-2	TRBJ2-1	CASTILLAGGSSYNEQFF
TRBV4-2	TRBJ2-1	CASSKKLAGEYNEQFF
TRBV6-1	TRBJ2-7	CASDDGLLWQYF
TRBV29-1	TRBJ2-1	CSVDVSPYNEQFF
TRBV7-8	TRBJ2-6	CASSLEWGTEGANVLTF
TRBV6-5	TRBJ2-7	CANLPGQSSNEQYF
TRBV5-4	TRBJ2-3	CASSPRTSGRSDTQYF
TRBV20-1	TRBJ2-3	CSASIELEQGDTQYF
TRBV29-1	TRBJ2-1	CSGVRSGGGNEQFF
TRBV28	TRBJ1-5	CASSRGGNNQPQHF
TRBV29-1	TRBJ2-5	CSAVTGSQESHYF
TRBV29-1	TRBJ2-6	CSVRGRGSSGANALTF
TRBV7-8	TRBJ2-5	CASSLGRQGGTQYF
TRBV29-1	TRBJ2-1	CSVEDGNSGGNEQFF
TRBV30	TRBJ1-4	CAWSSGTVNEKLFF
TRBV11-2	TRBJ1-3	CASTGPSRNTIYF
TRBV6-6	TRBJ1-2	CASSMDPNYGYIF
TRBV11-2	TRBJ2-3	CASSLAMRGRNTDTQYF
TRBV29-1	TRBJ2-1	CSVVPSHNKQFF
TRBV29-1	TRBJ2-1	CSVGEPPTNEQFF
TRBV28	TRBJ2-1	CASVGSRAPNEQFF
TRBV12-3/TRBV12-4	TRBJ2-2	CASSPTTGTGVTGELFF
TRBV2	TRBJ2-5	CASDDRGSETQYF
TRBV7-8	TRBJ2-1	CASSFPGSGNEQFF
TRBV28	TRBJ2-5	CASAGVPLQETQYF
TRBV28	TRBJ2-7	CASSLQGQGVDEQYF
TRBV28	TRBJ2-1	CASTEGGLGKDEQFF
TRBV11-2	TRBJ2-7	CASSSRREPYEHYF
TRBV6-5	TRBJ2-2	CASSYSGGGNTGELFF
TRBV11-2	TRBJ2-2	CASGPLPGQGGTGEMFF
TRBV11-1	TRBJ2-6	CASSSSGVGANVLTF
TRBV6-6	TRBJ1-1	CASSYSWIGFGTVDEAFF
TRBV5-8	-	CASSLWAGTGNQPQYF
TRBV11-1	TRBJ2-7	CANSFRTVTYEQYF
TRBV6-6	TRBJ2-7	CASSPGERGLGF
TRBV24-1	TRBJ2-3	CATSDGVGGSTDTQYF
TRBV6-5	TRBJ2-3	CASSYSSGKGTDTQYF
TRBV4-1	TRBJ1-5	CASSQGWGDRVYSNQPQHF
TRBV30	TRBJ2-7	CARRRREVKEQYF
TRBV2	TRBJ2-2	CASIPGQGAAEELFF
TRBV11-2	TRBJ2-7	CASIGGRGLARLYNEQYF
TRBV7-3	TRBJ2-1	CASSSGPGLGQFF
TRBV6-1	TRBJ1-2	CACSGTENYGYTF
TRBV11-2	TRBJ1-1	CTSCPKQAETFF
TRBV6-6	TRBJ2-5	CASSPTSGPYQETQYF
TRBV6-1	TRBJ1-5	CVSSEDGGSNQPQHF
TRBV7-9	TRBJ2-2	CVSSRGVRSTGELFF
TRBV5-1	TRBJ2-1	CTSRGAGGLSNEQFF
TRBV5-6	TRBJ2-1	CASSLQAGPENEQFF
TRBV7-9	TRBJ2-5	CASSSRARQETQCF
TRBV6-5	TRBJ2-3	CASSCRGLAARDTQYF
TRBV29-1	TRBJ2-3	CSVFDLRDRGTDAQYF
TRBV30	TRBJ1-6	CTWRQGRSPFHF